This T cell receptor (beta chain) was documented in a study of cytomegalovirus exposure and HLA in healthy donors. TCRdb's table, derived via immunoSEQ multiplex PCR, lists solely in-frame clones and lacks some. The sample shows 95,000 to 150,000 clones, around 89% of them seen only once. V shed 5 bases and J shed 1 base, with 15 bases lying between them. The length of the CDR3 is 16 residues. CDR1 is SEHNR, CDR2 FQNEAQ, per germline (reference sequence). The sequence derives from a woman under 30 in good health and CMV-seropositive. This sequence joins TRBV7-9 and TRBJ2-1; no reliable D call. Sequencing was carried out using PBMCs. The CDR3 DNA reads TGTGCCAGCAGCCCTATCTCAGGTGATTCCTACAATGAGCAGTTCTTC. This translates into CASSPISGDSYNEQFF. Based on the CDR3 plus reference TRBV7-9 and TRBJ2-1, the full variable domain is DTGVSQNPRHKITKRGQNVTFRCDPISEHNRLYWYRQTLGQGPEFLTYFQNEAQLEKSRLLSDRFSAERPKGSFSTLEIQRTEQGDSAMYLCASSPISGDSYNEQFFGPGTRLTVL.